This T cell receptor (beta chain) was obtained from a study of graft-versus-host responses after intestinal transplantation. Turning to the study itself: The transplants performed in recipients were multivisceral, liver-intestinal, or isolated intestinal.

With 0 bases removed from V and 1 base from J, the gap between germline ends came to 7 bases. This CDR3 is 15 amino acids long. The V gene's germline CDR1 is SGDLS and CDR2 YYNGEE. This table comes from immunoSEQ multiplex PCR, and its TCRdb copy is limited to in-frame clones, with some not included. The top ten clones hold less than 10% of a sample with almost 20,000 clones, roughly 86% of them seen once. This chain links TRBV9 with TRBJ2-2; D uncertain. This receptor was taken from a human patient who received an intestinal transplant, so some T cells may come from the graft donor. The source was PBMCs, collected approximately 230 days after intestinal transplant. The CDR3 region is CASSVEHRNTGELFF. In DNA, the CDR3 is TGTGCCAGCAGCGTAGAGCACAGGAACACCGGGGAGCTGTTTTTT.